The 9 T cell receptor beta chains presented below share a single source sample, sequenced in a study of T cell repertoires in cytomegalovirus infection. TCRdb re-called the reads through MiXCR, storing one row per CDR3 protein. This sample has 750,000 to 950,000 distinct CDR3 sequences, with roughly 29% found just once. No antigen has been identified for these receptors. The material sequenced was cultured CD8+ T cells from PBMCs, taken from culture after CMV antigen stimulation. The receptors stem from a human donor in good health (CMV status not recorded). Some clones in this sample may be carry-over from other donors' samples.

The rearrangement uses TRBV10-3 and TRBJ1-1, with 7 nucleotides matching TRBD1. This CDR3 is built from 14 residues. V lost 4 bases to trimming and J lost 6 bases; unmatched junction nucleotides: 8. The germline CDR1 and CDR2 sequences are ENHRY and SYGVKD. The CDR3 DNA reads TGTGCCATCAGTGTAACAGGGGTTGGTTCTGAAGCTTTCTTT. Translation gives CAISVTGVGSEAFF.

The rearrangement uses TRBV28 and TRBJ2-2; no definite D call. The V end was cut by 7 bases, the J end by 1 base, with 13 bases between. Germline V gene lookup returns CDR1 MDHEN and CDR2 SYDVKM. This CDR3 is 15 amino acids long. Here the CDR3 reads CASNPFPGNTGELFF. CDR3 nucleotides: TGTGCCAGCAACCCATTCCCAGGGAACACCGGGGAGCTGTTTTTT.

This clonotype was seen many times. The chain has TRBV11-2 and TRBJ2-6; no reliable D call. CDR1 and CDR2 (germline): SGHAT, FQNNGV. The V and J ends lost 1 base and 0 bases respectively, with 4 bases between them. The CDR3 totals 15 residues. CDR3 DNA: TGTGCCAGCAGCTTAGTCAGCTCTGGGGCCAACGTCCTGACTTTC. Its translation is CASSLVSSGANVLTF.

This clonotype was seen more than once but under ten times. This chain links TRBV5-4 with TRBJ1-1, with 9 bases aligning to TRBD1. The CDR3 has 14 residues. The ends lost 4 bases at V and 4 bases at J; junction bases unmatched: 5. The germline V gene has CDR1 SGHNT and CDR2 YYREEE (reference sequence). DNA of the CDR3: TGTGCCAGCAGCCGGGACAGGGATCCCACTGAAGCTTTCTTT. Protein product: CASSRDRDPTEAFF.

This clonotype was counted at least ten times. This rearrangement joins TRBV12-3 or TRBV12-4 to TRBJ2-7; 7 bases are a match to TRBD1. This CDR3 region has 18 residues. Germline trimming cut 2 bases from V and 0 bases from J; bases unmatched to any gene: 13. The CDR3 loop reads CASSLTTLGQSSSYEQYF. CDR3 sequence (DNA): TGTGCCAGCAGTTTAACGACTCTGGGACAGTCGAGCTCCTACGAGCAGTACTTC.

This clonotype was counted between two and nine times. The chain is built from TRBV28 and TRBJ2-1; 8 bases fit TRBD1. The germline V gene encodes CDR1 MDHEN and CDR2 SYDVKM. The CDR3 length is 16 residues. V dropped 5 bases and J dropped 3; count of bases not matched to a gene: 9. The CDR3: CASSPMDRAHYNEQFF. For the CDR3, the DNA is TGTGCCAGCAGTCCCATGGACAGGGCCCACTACAATGAGCAGTTCTTC. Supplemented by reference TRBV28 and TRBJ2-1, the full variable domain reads DVKVTQSSRYLVKRTGEKVFLECVQDMDHENMFWYRQDPGLGLRLIYFSYDVKMKEKGDIPEGYSVSREKKERFSLILESASTNQTSMYLCASSPMDRAHYNEQFFGPGTRLTVL.

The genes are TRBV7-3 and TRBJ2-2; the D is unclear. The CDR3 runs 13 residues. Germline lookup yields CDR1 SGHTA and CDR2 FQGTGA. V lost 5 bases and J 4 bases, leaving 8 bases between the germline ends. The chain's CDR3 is CASSPYTTGELFF. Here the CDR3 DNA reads TGTGCCAGCAGCCCTTATACCACCGGGGAGCTGTTTTTT.

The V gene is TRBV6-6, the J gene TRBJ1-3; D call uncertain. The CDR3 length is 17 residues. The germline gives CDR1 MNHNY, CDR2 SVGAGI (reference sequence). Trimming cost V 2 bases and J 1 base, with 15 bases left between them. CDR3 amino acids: CASSYVYAADSGNTIYF. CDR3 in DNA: TGTGCCAGCAGTTACGTTTATGCAGCAGATTCTGGAAACACCATATATTTT.

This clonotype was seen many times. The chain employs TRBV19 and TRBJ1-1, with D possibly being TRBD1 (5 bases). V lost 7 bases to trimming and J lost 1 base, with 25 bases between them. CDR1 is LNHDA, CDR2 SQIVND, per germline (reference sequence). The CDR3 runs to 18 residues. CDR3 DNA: TGTGCCAGTACCACAACGGTTTTGGTTTTGGGGACGAACACTGAAGCTTTCTTT. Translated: CASTTTVLVLGTNTEAFF.